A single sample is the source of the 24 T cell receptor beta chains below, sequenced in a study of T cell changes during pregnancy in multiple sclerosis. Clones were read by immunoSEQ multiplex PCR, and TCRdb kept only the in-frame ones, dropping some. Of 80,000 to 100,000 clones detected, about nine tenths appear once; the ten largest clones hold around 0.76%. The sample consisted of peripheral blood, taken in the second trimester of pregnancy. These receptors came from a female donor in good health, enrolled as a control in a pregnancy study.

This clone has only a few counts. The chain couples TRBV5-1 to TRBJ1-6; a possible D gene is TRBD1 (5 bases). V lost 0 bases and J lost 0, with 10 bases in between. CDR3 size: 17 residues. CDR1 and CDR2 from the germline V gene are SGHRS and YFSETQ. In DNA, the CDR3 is TGCGCCAGCAGCTTGGGGGGCCAGAGCTCCTATAATTCACCCCTCCACTTT. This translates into CASSLGGQSSYNSPLHF.

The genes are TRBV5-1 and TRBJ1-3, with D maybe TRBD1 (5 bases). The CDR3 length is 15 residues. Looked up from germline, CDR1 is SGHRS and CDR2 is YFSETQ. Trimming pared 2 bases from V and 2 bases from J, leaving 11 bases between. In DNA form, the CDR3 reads TGCGCCAGCAGCTTAGACAGATCGGCTGGAAACACCATATATTTT. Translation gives CASSLDRSAGNTIYF.

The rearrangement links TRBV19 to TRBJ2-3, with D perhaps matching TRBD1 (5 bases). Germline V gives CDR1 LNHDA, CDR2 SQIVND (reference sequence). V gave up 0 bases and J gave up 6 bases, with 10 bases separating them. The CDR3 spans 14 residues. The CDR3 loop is CASSIDGALDTQYF. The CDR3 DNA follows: TGTGCCAGTAGTATAGATGGGGCGCTGGATACGCAGTATTTT.

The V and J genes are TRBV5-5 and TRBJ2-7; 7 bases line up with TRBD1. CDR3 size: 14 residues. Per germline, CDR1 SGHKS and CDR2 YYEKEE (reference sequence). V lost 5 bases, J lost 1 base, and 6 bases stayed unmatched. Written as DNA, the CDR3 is TGTGCCAGCAGTCCGGGACAGAGATCCTACGAGCAGTACTTC. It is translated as CASSPGQRSYEQYF.

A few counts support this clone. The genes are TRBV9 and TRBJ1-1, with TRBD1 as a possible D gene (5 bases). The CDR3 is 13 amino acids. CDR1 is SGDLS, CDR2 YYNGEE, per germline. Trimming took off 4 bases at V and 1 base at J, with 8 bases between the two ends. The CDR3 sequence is CASSTTGNTEAFF. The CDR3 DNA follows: TGTGCCAGCAGCACCACAGGGAACACTGAAGCTTTCTTT.

CDR3 coding DNA: TGTGCCAGCAGTCCCGGGTCTAGCGAGACCTACGAGCAGTACTTC. This sequence encodes CASSPGSSETYEQYF. The chain links TRBV28 to TRBJ2-7; tentatively, D is TRBD2 (6 bases). CDR1 and CDR2 from the germline V gene are MDHEN and SYDVKM. The CDR3 is made up of 15 amino acids. The V and J ends lost 5 bases and 2 bases respectively, with 16 bases between them.

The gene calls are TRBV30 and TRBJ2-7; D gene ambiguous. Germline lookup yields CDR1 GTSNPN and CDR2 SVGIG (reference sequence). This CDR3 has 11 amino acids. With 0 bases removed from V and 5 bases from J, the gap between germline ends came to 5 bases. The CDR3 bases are TGTGCCTGGAGTGTACTGGACGAGCAGTACTTC. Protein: CAWSVLDEQYF. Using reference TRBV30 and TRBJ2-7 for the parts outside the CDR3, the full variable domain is SQTIHQWPATLVQPVGSPLSLECTVEGTSNPNLYWYRQAAGRGLQLLFYSVGIGQISSEVPQNLSASRPQDRQFILSSKKLLLSDSGFYLCAWSVLDEQYFGPGTRLTVT.

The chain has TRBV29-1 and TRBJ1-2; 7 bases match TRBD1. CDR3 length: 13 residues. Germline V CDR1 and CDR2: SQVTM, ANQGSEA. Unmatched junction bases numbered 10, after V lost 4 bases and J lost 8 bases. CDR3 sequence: CSVVHRGIEGYTF. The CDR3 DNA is TGCAGCGTTGTTCACAGGGGTATTGAGGGCTACACCTTC.

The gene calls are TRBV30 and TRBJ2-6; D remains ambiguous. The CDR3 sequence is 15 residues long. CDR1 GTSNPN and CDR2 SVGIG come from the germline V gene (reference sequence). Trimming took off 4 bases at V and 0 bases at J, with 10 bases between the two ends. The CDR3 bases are TGTGCCTGGACCCCCGGTCTCTCTGGGGCCAACGTCCTGACTTTC. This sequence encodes CAWTPGLSGANVLTF.

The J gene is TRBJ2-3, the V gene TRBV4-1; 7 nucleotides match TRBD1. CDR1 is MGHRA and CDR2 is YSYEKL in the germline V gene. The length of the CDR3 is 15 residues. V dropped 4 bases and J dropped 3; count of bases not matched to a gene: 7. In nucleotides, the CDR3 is TGCGCCAGCAGCCTACAGGGGATCGGAACAGATACGCAGTATTTT. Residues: CASSLQGIGTDTQYF.

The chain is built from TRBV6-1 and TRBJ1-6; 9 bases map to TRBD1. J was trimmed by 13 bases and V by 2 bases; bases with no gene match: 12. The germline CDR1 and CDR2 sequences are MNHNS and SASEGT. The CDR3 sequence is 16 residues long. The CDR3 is CASSERGRGQGSPLHF. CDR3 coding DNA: TGTGCCAGCAGTGAAAGGGGGCGAGGACAGGGGTCCCCCCTCCACTTT.

The CDR3 nucleotides read TGTGCCAGCAGTGTCGAGTCTGAAGCTTTCTTT. It specifies CASSVESEAFF. The genes are TRBV6-1 and TRBJ1-1; no clear D gene. This CDR3 spans 11 amino acids. With 4 bases removed from V and 6 bases from J, the gap between germline ends came to 6 bases. CDR1 is MNHNS, CDR2 SASEGT, per germline.

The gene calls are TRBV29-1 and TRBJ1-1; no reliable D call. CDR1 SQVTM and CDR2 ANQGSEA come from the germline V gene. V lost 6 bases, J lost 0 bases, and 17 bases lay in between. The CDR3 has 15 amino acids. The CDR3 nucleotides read TGCAGCGTCATTCCGTGGGCAAGCTTGAACACTGAAGCTTTCTTT. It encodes CSVIPWASLNTEAFF.

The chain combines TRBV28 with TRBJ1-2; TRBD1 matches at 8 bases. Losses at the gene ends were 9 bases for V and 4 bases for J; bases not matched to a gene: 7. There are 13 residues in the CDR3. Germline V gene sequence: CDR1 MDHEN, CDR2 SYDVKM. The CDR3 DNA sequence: TGTGCCAGTCTATCGACAGGGGTCTATGGCTACACCTTC. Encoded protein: CASLSTGVYGYTF.

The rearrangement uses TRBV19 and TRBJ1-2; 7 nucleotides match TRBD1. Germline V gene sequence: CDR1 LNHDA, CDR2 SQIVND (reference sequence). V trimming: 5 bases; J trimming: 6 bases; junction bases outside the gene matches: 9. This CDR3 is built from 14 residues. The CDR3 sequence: CASSATGRANGYTF. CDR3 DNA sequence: TGTGCCAGTAGTGCGACAGGGCGTGCGAATGGCTACACCTTC.

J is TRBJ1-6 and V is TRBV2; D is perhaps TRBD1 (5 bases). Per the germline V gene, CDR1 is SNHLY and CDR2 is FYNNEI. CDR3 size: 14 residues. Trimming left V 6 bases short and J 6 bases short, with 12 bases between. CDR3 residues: CASREGSGNSPLHF. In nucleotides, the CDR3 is TGTGCCAGCAGGGAGGGGAGTGGTAATTCACCCCTCCACTTT.

The CDR3 reads CASGSTTGGSETQYF. For the CDR3, the DNA is TGTGCTAGTGGTTCGACGACAGGGGGATCGGAGACCCAGTACTTC. The chain has TRBV12-5 and TRBJ2-5; the match to TRBD1 covers 9 bases. From germline, CDR1 is LGHNT and CDR2 FRNRAP. Trimming removed 4 bases from V and 5 bases from J; junction bases left unmatched: 8. This CDR3 region has 15 residues.

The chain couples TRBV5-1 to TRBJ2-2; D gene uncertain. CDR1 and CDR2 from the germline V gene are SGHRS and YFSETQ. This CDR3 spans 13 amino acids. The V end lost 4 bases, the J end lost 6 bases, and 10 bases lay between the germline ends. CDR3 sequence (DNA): TGCGCCAGCAGCCTGCCCCGGGCCGGGGAGCTGTTTTTT. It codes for CASSLPRAGELFF.

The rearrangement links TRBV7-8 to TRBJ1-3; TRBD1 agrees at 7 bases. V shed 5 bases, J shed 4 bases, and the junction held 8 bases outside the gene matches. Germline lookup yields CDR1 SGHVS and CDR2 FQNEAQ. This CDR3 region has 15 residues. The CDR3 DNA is TGTGCCAGCAGCCTGACAGGGTTATCGGGAAACACCATATATTTT. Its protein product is CASSLTGLSGNTIYF.

The DNA for the CDR3 is TGTGCCAGCGTCGGACTCTACAGCACCGGGGAGCTGTTTTTT. The encoded protein is CASVGLYSTGELFF. The chain joins TRBV6-1 to TRBJ2-2; D is perhaps TRBD2 (5 bases). Germline loops: CDR1 MNHNS, CDR2 SASEGT. The ends were cut back, 8 bases at V and 4 bases at J, with 14 bases in the middle. The CDR3 is 14 residues long.

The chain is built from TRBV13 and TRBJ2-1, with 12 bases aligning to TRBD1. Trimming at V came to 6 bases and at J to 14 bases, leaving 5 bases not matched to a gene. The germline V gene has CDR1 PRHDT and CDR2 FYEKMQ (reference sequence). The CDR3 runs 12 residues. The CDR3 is CASSYGTGGEFF. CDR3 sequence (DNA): TGTGCCAGCAGTTACGGGACAGGGGGCGAGTTCTTC.

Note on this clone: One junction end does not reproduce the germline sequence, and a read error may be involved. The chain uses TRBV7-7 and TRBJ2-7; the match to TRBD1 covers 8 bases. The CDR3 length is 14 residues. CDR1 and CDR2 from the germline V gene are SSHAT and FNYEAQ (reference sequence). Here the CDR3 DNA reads TGTGCTAGCAGCCCCGCGGGACAGGCCTACGAGCAGTACTTC. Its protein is CASSPAGQAYEQYF.

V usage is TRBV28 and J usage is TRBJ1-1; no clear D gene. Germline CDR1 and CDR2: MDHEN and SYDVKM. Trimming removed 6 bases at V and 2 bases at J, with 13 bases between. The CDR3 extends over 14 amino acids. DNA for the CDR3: TGTGCCAGCAGGAGGAGTCTCCCCAACACTGAAGCTTTCTTT. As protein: CASRRSLPNTEAFF.

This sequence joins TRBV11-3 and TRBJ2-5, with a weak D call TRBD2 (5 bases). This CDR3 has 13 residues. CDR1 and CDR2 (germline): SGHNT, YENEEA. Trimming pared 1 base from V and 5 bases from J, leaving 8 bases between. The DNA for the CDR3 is TGTGCCAGCAGCTTAGCGGGGAAGGAGACCCAGTACTTC. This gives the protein CASSLAGKETQYF.